The text below deals with one TCR beta chain. Its antigen is still unknown. A read error may produce the germline difference seen at one junction end. A multiplex PCR was run with 60 Vbeta primers and 13 Jbeta primers. Clones were read by immunoSEQ multiplex PCR, and TCRdb kept only the in-frame ones, dropping some. The table shows 170,000 or so clones, with around 80% occurring only once. The V gene's germline CDR1 is SSHAT and CDR2 FNYEAQ (reference sequence). The CDR3 runs to 14 residues. The data are from a study of cytomegalovirus exposure and HLA in healthy donors. Study findings and constraints: There were several of the most significant clusters that appeared linked to common viral pathogens in a later analysis. Fewer N-insertions (relative to the approximately 700-donor mean) were reportedly seen in an Asian-associated ancestry cluster in a later analysis. Diagnosis of cytomegalovirus status made by the classifier reportedly showed high specificity and sensitivity. A few chains linked to CMV were shown in vitro to be specific for CMV antigens.

The chain uses TRBV7-7 and TRBJ2-2; 8 bases map to TRBD1. This receptor was identified in a woman aged 55-70 years in good health and CMV-seropositive. The source material was PBMCs. This CDR3 reads CASSLDRGTGELFF. CDR3 in DNA: TGTGCTAGCAGCCTAGACAGGGGCACCGGGGAGCTGTTTTTT.